This TCR beta chain was documented in a study of technical replicates of blood from a few donors. Germline-derived CDR1 and CDR2 are LNHDA and SQIVND (reference sequence). The V gene end was trimmed by 7 bases and the J gene end by 3 bases; junction bases not matched to a gene: 11. This CDR3 has 17 residues. Clones were read by immunoSEQ multiplex PCR, and TCRdb kept only the in-frame ones, dropping some. The repertoire has 65,000 to 85,000 clones, just under 95% of them found once; the top ten carry more than 0.3%. Sequencing used T cells isolated from PBMCs. The source is a human donor in good health. The chain recombines TRBV19 with TRBJ2-1; TRBD2 matches 11 bases. CDR3 region: CASTSHDLAGGYNEQFF. The CDR3 bases are TGTGCCAGTACCTCTCACGACCTAGCGGGAGGCTACAATGAGCAGTTCTTC.